This TCR beta chain was observed in a study of CD8 T cells in Susac syndrome. V dropped 6 bases and J dropped 6 bases, with 14 bases sitting between them. Per germline, CDR1 MDHEN and CDR2 SYDVKM. This CDR3 is built from 14 residues. CD8+ and CD4+ T cells from blood underwent TCR beta sequencing, which was carried out in a high-throughput format. Random hexamers were used to reverse transcribe roughly 0.5 to 1 ug of RNA. TCRdb reprocessed the immunoSEQ multiplex PCR reads via MiXCR and lists one record per CDR3 protein. The sample records around 77,000 distinct CDR3 sequences, over 95% being singletons.

The sequence derives from a human donor with multiple sclerosis. This chain uses TRBV28 with TRBJ2-2; no clear D gene. The sample consisted of CD4+ T cells from PBMCs. As DNA, the CDR3 is TGTGCCAGCAGGCATAGCTGGCAGTCCGGGGAGCTGTTTTTT. Protein product: CASRHSWQSGELFF. The full variable domain, with the rest looked up from reference TRBV28 and TRBJ2-2, is DVKVTQSSRYLVKRTGEKVFLECVQDMDHENMFWYRQDPGLGLRLIYFSYDVKMKEKGDIPEGYSVSREKKERFSLILESASTNQTSMYLCASRHSWQSGELFFGEGSRLTVL.